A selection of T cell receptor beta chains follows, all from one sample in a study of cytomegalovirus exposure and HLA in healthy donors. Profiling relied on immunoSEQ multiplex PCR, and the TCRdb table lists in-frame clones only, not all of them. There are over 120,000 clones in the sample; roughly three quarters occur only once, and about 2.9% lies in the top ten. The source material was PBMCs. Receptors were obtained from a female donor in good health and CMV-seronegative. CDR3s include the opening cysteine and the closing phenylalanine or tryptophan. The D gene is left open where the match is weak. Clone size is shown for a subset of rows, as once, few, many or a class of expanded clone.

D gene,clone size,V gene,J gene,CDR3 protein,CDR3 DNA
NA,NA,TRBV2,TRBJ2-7,CARGHPYEQYF,TGTGCCAGGGGACATCCCTACGAGCAGTACTTC
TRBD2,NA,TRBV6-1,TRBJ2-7,CASTQAGGSDEQYF,TGTGCCAGCACCCAAGCGGGAGGGAGCGACGAGCAGTACTTC
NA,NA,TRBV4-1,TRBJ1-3,CASSPRGGRVFNTIYF,TGCGCCAGCAGCCCTAGGGGGGGGCGCGTATTTAACACCATATATTTT
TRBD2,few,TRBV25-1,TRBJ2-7,CASRLGGSGSRQYF,TGTGCCAGCAGATTAGGGGGTAGCGGGAGTCGGCAGTACTTC
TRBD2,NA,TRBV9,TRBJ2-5,CASSVGTSGIQETQYF,TGTGCCAGCAGCGTAGGTACTAGCGGTATTCAAGAGACCCAGTACTTC
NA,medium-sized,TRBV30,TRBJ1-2,CAWSVRGGQGGYTF,TGTGCCTGGAGTGTACGGGGGGGCCAAGGCGGCTACACCTTC
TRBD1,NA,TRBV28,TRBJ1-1,CASILTGEAFF,TGTGCCAGCATCCTGACAGGGGAAGCTTTCTTT
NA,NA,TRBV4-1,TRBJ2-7,CASSQGRESSYEQYF,TGCGCCAGCAGCCAAGGACGGGAAAGCTCCTACGAGCAGTACTTC
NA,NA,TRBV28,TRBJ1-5,CASSSRLYSNQPQHF,TGTGCCAGCAGTTCCCGACTGTATAGCAATCAGCCCCAGCATTTT
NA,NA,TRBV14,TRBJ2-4,CASSQTRIAKNIQYF,TGTGCCAGCAGCCAGACGAGGATAGCCAAAAACATTCAGTACTTC
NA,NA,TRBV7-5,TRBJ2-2,CVRSFLGQGMDTGELFF,TGTGTCAGAAGCTTCCTCGGACAGGGGATGGACACCGGGGAGCTGTTTTTT
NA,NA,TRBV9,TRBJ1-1,CASSVAAGLNTEAFF,TGTGCCAGCAGCGTAGCGGCAGGGCTGAACACTGAAGCTTTCTTT
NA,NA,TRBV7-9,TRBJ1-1,CASSLAPGPTRGAFF,TGTGCCAGCAGCTTAGCGCCTGGTCCTACCCGAGGGGCTTTCTTT
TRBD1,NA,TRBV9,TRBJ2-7,CASSAGTGLYEQYF,TGTGCCAGCAGCGCCGGGACAGGACTGTACGAGCAGTACTTC
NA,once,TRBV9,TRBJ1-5,CASSPSWGGGNQPQHF,TGTGCCAGCAGCCCCAGCTGGGGGGGTGGCAATCAGCCCCAGCATTTT
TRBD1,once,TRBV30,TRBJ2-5,CAVTGYGDRDIVGQYF,TGTGCCGTCACTGGATACGGGGACAGGGACATCGTGGGCCAGTACTTC
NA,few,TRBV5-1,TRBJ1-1,CASSLVTDTEAFF,TGCGCCAGCAGCTTGGTGACAGACACTGAAGCTTTCTTT
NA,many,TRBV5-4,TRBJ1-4,CASSSEDEKLFF,TGTGCCAGCAGCTCCGAGGATGAAAAACTGTTTTTT
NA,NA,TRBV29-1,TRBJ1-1,CSVGGPPGAFF,TGCAGCGTTGGGGGCCCTCCTGGAGCTTTCTTT
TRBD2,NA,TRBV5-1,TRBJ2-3,CASSLLAGGRDTQYF,TGCGCCAGCAGCTTACTAGCGGGGGGGCGAGATACGCAGTATTTT
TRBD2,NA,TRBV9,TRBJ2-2,CASSDRTSGTRELFF,TGTGCCAGCAGCGACCGGACTAGCGGGACCCGGGAGCTGTTTTTT
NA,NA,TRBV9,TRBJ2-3,CASSVGPQTDTQYF,TGTGCCAGCAGCGTAGGCCCCCAGACAGATACGCAGTATTTT
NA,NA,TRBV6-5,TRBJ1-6,CASRRGIESPLHF,TGTGCCAGCCGTCGGGGGATAGAATCACCCCTCCACTTT
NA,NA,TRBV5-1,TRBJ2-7,CASSLGSGSTAYEQYF,TGCGCCAGCAGCTTGGGGTCGGGGTCTACTGCCTACGAGCAGTACTTC
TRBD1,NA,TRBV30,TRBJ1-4,CASQRDRGEKLFF,TGTGCCTCCCAGCGGGACAGGGGTGAAAAACTGTTTTTT
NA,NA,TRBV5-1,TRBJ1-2,CASSLSDTNYGYTF,TGCGCCAGCAGCTTGTCGGACACCAACTATGGCTACACCTTC
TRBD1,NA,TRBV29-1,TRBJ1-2,CSAGTGYGYTF,TGCAGCGCGGGGACAGGCTATGGCTACACCTTC
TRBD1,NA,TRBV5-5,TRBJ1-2,CASSTRTGERGGYTF,TGTGCCAGCAGCACCCGGACAGGGGAGCGAGGTGGCTACACCTTC
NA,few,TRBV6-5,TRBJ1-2,CASLAAGSYGYTF,TGTGCCAGCCTAGCGGCAGGGAGCTATGGCTACACCTTC
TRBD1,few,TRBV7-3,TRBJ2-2,CASSRQGGTGELFF,TGTGCCAGCAGTCGACAGGGTGGGACCGGGGAGCTGTTTTTT
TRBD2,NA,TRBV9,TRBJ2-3,CASSVEVGLAEKYF,TGTGCCAGCAGCGTAGAAGTGGGACTAGCGGAGAAGTATTTT
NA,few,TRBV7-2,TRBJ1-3,CASSLTRSGSSGNTIYF,TGTGCCAGCAGCTTAACGCGGAGTGGCAGCTCTGGAAACACCATATATTTT
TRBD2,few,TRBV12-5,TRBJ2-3,CASGISGRAGADTQYF,TGTGCTAGTGGTATTAGCGGGAGGGCCGGCGCAGATACGCAGTATTTT
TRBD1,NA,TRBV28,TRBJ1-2,CASSLLADRVGYGYTF,TGTGCCAGCAGTTTATTAGCCGACAGGGTTGGCTATGGCTACACCTTC
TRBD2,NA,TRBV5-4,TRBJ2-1,CASSSPGTRGNEQFF,TGTGCCAGCAGCTCCCCCGGGACTAGGGGCAATGAGCAGTTCTTC
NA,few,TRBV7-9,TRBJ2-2,CASSLDWGAGELFF,TGTGCCAGCAGCTTAGACTGGGGGGCCGGGGAGCTGTTTTTT
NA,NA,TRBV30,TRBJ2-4,CAWSVLGEGRGIALAKNIQYF,TGTGCCTGGAGTGTACTCGGGGAAGGCAGGGGAATTGCCCTAGCCAAAAACATTCAGTACTTC
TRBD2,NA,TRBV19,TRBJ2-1,CASSESGRRNNEQFF,TGTGCCAGTAGTGAAAGCGGGAGGCGGAACAATGAGCAGTTCTTC
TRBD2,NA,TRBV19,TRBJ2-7,CASSIDLASGVYEQYF,TGTGCCAGTAGTATAGATTTGGCTAGCGGGGTCTACGAGCAGTACTTC
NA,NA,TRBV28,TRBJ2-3,CASSSVVRGWEDTQYF,TGTGCCAGCAGTTCAGTCGTCAGGGGATGGGAAGATACGCAGTATTTT
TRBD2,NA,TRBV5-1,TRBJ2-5,CASSLSAGVETQYF,TGCGCCAGCAGCTTGTCTGCGGGAGTAGAGACCCAGTACTTC
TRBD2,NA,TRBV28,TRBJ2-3,CASSLMTSGGSTDTQYF,TGTGCCAGCAGTTTGATGACTAGCGGGGGGAGCACAGATACGCAGTATTTT